These T cell receptor beta chains were read from a single sample in a study of T and B cells in COVID-19 patients. TCRdb re-called the multiplex PCR reads with MiXCR, one entry per CDR3 protein. The table shows fewer than 25,000 distinct CDR3 sequences, with roughly 29% occurring only once. The material sequenced was blood. These receptors were taken from a human donor who had recovered from COVID-19. Each CDR3 is given with its conserved first and last residue. Fields, in order: J gene, clone size, V gene, D gene, CDR3 protein, CDR3 DNA. D genes are given only for firm matches. Rows may omit the clone size; those that give it use once, few, many or a size class.

TRBJ2-1 | few | TRBV6-1 | - | CASSEQVQSSYNEQFF | TGTGCCAGCAGTGAACAGGTACAGAGCTCCTACAATGAGCAGTTCTTC
TRBJ1-1 | - | TRBV18 | - | CASSPLGRGEAFF | TGTGCCAGCTCACCATTGGGGCGGGGTGAAGCTTTCTTT
TRBJ2-7 | - | TRBV6-1 | - | CASSSTPEQYF | TGTGCCAGCAGCTCAACTCCGGAGCAGTACTTC
TRBJ1-1 | - | TRBV27 | - | CASSWQGNTEAFF | TGTGCCAGCAGTTGGCAGGGGAACACTGAAGCTTTCTTT
TRBJ2-3 | - | TRBV7-2 | TRBD2 | CASTVAGGLDTQYF | TGTGCCAGCACCGTAGCGGGAGGGCTAGATACGCAGTATTTT
TRBJ2-7 | few | TRBV6-5 | TRBD1 | CASSYSGQGSYEQYF | TGTGCCAGCAGTTACTCGGGACAGGGCTCCTACGAGCAGTACTTC
TRBJ1-5 | - | TRBV10-3 | - | CAISEASGPQHF | TGTGCCATCAGTGAGGCTTCAGGGCCCCAGCATTTT
TRBJ2-1 | medium-sized | TRBV19 | TRBD2 | CASKGTSGRYNEQFF | TGTGCCAGTAAGGGGACTAGCGGGAGGTACAATGAGCAGTTCTTC
TRBJ2-3 | many | TRBV19 | TRBD2 | CASSMGGGTNTQYF | TGTGCCAGTAGTATGGGCGGGGGGACGAATACGCAGTATTTT
TRBJ1-5 | - | TRBV19 | TRBD1 | CASSPTGGGQPQHF | TGTGCCAGTAGTCCTACAGGGGGCGGTCAGCCCCAGCATTTT
TRBJ2-7 | - | TRBV19 | - | CASIRGGADSEPYEQYF | TGTGCCAGTATCAGGGGGGGGGCGGACAGCGAACCCTACGAGCAGTACTTC
TRBJ2-3 | medium-sized | TRBV27 | - | CASSLSAGGTDTQYF | TGTGCCAGCAGTTTATCAGCGGGCGGCACAGATACGCAGTATTTT
TRBJ1-6 | - | TRBV10-3 | - | CAIMDASYNSPLHF | TGTGCCATCATGGACGCAAGCTATAATTCACCCCTCCACTTT
TRBJ2-7 | many | TRBV18 | - | CASSPMDGGGEQYF | TGTGCCAGCTCACCTATGGACGGGGGTGGGGAGCAGTACTTC
TRBJ2-3 | - | TRBV5-5 | TRBD2 | CASSLAGLAGTDTQYF | TGTGCCAGCAGCTTGGCGGGACTAGCGGGGACAGATACGCAGTATTTT
TRBJ2-3 | - | TRBV27 | TRBD2 | CASSRLSGGGATDTQYF | TGTGCCAGCAGCCGGCTTAGCGGGGGGGGGGCCACAGATACGCAGTATTTT
TRBJ2-5 | few | TRBV12-3/TRBV12-4 | - | CASSRDNQETQYF | TGTGCCAGCAGTCGGGACAACCAAGAGACCCAGTACTTC
TRBJ2-7 | medium-sized | TRBV19 | - | CASRGDSTGNEQYF | TGTGCCAGTAGGGGAGACTCGACGGGGAACGAGCAGTACTTC
TRBJ2-7 | medium-sized | TRBV29-1 | TRBD1 | CSGGQGGSEQYF | TGCAGCGGCGGACAGGGGGGAAGCGAGCAGTACTTC
TRBJ2-3 | - | TRBV19 | TRBD2 | CASSPTPGLAGARDTQYF | TGTGCCAGTAGTCCGACCCCGGGACTAGCGGGAGCCCGGGATACGCAGTATTTT
TRBJ1-1 | - | TRBV10-1 | - | CASRLQENTEAFF | TGCGCCAGCAGGCTGCAGGAAAACACTGAAGCTTTCTTT
TRBJ2-3 | - | TRBV12-3/TRBV12-4 | - | CASSLSGTGTDTQYF | TGTGCCAGCAGTCTCTCCGGGACCGGAACAGATACGCAGTATTTT
TRBJ1-5 | few | TRBV5-5 | TRBD1 | CASSAGQENQPQHF | TGTGCCAGCAGCGCGGGACAGGAAAATCAGCCCCAGCATTTT
TRBJ2-1 | medium-sized | TRBV29-1 | - | CSVGQNGEQFF | TGCAGCGTTGGCCAGAATGGAGAGCAGTTCTTC
TRBJ2-1 | few | TRBV6-5 | TRBD2 | CASSGGRGDYNEQFF | TGTGCCAGCAGTGGGGGGCGGGGGGATTACAATGAGCAGTTCTTC
TRBJ2-2 | few | TRBV30 | TRBD2 | CASTSGRKNTGELFF | TGTGCCTCGACTAGCGGGAGAAAAAACACCGGGGAGCTGTTTTTT
TRBJ2-2 | - | TRBV12-3/TRBV12-4 | TRBD2 | CASSSSGRANTGELFF | TGTGCCAGCAGTTCTAGCGGGAGGGCCAACACCGGGGAGCTGTTTTTT
TRBJ2-5 | once | TRBV5-3 | - | CASSFKETQYF | TGCGCCAGCAGCTTCAAAGAGACCCAGTACTTC
TRBJ2-5 | - | TRBV12-3/TRBV12-4 | - | CAISVVGPPQETQYF | TGTGCCATCAGTGTGGTTGGCCCACCCCAAGAGACCCAGTACTTC
TRBJ2-1 | medium-sized | TRBV29-1 | - | CSVDGARPSSYNEQFF | TGCAGCGTTGATGGGGCGCGTCCCAGCTCCTACAATGAGCAGTTCTTC
TRBJ2-2 | - | TRBV27 | TRBD1 | CASSLSTGAGAGELFF | TGTGCCAGCAGTTTATCTACAGGGGCCGGCGCCGGGGAGCTGTTTTTT
TRBJ2-5 | - | TRBV11-2 | - | CVRSLAEQETQYF | TGTGTCAGAAGCTTAGCGGAGCAAGAGACCCAGTACTTC
TRBJ2-5 | - | TRBV13 | - | CASSPPVGVETQYF | TGTGCCAGCAGCCCCCCGGTTGGGGTTGAGACCCAGTACTTC
TRBJ2-5 | - | TRBV15 | - | CATSRESGRGPETQYF | TGTGCCACCAGCAGAGAGTCCGGGAGGGGGCCCGAGACCCAGTACTTC
TRBJ2-6 | medium-sized | TRBV19 | - | CASSSSGRTFAGANVLTF | TGTGCCAGTAGCTCGTCGGGACGGACTTTCGCTGGGGCCAACGTCCTGACTTTC
TRBJ2-3 | few | TRBV12-3/TRBV12-4 | - | CASSYETDTQYF | TGTGCCAGCAGTTATGAGACAGATACGCAGTATTTT
TRBJ2-5 | few | TRBV6-1 | - | CASSEIGPQGTQYF | TGTGCCAGCAGTGAAATTGGACCACAGGGGACCCAGTACTTC
TRBJ2-4 | - | TRBV12-3/TRBV12-4 | - | CASRAGAAKNIQYF | TGTGCCAGCAGGGCAGGGGCTGCCAAAAACATTCAGTACTTC
TRBJ2-3 | many | TRBV19 | TRBD2 | CASSNRAGGPQGPTDTQYF | TGTGCCAGTAGTAACAGAGCGGGGGGACCTCAGGGGCCCACAGATACGCAGTATTTT
TRBJ2-5 | few | TRBV14 | - | CASSQDARGLQETQYF | TGTGCCAGCAGCCAAGATGCCCGGGGGCTCCAAGAGACCCAGTACTTC